This T cell receptor (beta chain) was sequenced for a study of T cells in Graves' hyperthyroidism and ophthalmopathy. Study-level points and caveats: Ophthalmopathy was model-predicted a median about six months pre-onset. By a 13 V-J model, ophthalmopathy was set apart from stable hyperthyroidism. Blood shared most expanded thyroid clonotypes above 0.001.

Each 10 ml fresh peripheral blood draw supplied the PBMCs. Researchers amplified the TCR beta CDR3 regions from RNA transcripts. When the TCR CDR3 underwent first-round RT-PCR, the HTBI primer set was used. From the multiplex PCR reads, TCRdb called clonotypes with MiXCR, one entry per CDR3 protein. The sample includes 500,000 to 600,000 distinct CDR3 sequences, roughly a sixth of them seen just once. Germline CDR1 SGHRS, CDR2 YFSETQ. V lost 1 base and J lost 3; bases outside the gene matches: 1. There are 14 residues in the CDR3. This clonotype showed up many times. Its antigen is unidentified. V gene TRBV5-1 combines with J gene TRBJ2-7; 10 bases are a match to TRBD1. The receptor was isolated from a woman between 18 and 29 years old with Graves' hyperthyroidism. The sequenced sample was blood. The CDR3, as DNA: TGCGCCAGCAGCTTGAGGACAGGGGGCTACGAGCAGTACTTC. It yields the protein CASSLRTGGYEQYF.